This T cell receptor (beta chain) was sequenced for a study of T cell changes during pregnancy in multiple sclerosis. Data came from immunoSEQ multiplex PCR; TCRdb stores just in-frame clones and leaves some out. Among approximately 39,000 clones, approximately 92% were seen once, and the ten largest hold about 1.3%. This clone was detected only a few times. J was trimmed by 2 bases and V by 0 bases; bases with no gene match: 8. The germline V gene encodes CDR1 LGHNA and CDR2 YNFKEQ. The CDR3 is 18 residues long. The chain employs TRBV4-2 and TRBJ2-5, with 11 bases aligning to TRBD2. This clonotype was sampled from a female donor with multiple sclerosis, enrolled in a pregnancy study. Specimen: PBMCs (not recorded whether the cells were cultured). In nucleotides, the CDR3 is TGTGCCAGCAGCCAAGATCCAGGGACTAGCGGTTTTCAAGAGACCCAGTACTTC. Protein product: CASSQDPGTSGFQETQYF.